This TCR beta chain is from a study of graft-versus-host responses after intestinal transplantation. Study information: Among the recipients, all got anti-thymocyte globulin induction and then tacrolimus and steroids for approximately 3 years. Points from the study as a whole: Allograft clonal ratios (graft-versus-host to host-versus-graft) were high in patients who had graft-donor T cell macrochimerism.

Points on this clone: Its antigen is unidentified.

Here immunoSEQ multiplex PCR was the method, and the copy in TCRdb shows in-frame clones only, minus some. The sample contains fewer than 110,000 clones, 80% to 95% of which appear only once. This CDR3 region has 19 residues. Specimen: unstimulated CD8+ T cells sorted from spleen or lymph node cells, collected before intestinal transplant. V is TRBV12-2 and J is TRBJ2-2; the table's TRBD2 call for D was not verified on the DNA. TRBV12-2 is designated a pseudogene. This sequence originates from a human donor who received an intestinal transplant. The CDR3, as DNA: TGTGCAAGTCGCTTAGGAGGGCGGGCTTCAAAGTGGGTGGGCGGGGAGCTGTTTTTT. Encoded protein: CASRLGGRASKWVGGELFF.